This TCR beta chain was found in a study of PD-L1 blockade in urothelial cancer. Background on the study: Atezolizumab at 1,200 mg intravenously every 3 weeks was started by patients around 2014.

Time point noted: peripheral blood 6 weeks after treatment start. This table comes from immunoSEQ multiplex PCR, and its TCRdb copy is limited to in-frame clones, with some not included. This sample carries over 100,000 clones, approximately 90% of them seen once, and the ten largest clones take less than 5%. The germline V gene encodes CDR1 SGHTA and CDR2 FQGNSA. CDR3 length equals 16 residues. Trimming stripped 0 bases from V and 3 bases from J, with 12 bases between. This sequence was found in a man aged 55-75 years with urothelial cancer. The source was PBMCs, collected around atezolizumab (anti-PD-L1) treatment. This rearrangement joins TRBV7-2 to TRBJ2-4; unclear D gene. CDR3 loop: CASSLAFTGVKNIQYF. For the CDR3, the DNA is TGTGCCAGCAGCTTAGCTTTTACGGGTGTCAAAAACATTCAGTACTTC.